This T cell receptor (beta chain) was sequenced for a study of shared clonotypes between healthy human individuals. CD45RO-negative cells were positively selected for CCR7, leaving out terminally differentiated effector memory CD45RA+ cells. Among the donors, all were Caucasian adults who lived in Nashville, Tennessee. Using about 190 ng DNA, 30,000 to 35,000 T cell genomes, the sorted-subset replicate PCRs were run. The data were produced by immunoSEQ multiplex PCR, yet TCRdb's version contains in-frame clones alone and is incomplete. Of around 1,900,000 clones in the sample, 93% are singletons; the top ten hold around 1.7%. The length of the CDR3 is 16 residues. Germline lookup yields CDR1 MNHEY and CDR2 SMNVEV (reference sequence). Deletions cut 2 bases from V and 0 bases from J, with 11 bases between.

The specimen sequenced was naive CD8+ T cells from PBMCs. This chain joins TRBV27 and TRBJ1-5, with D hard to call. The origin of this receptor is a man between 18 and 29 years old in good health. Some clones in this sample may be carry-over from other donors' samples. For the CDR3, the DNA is TGTGCCAGCAGTTTAGAGTCTTCCTATAGCAATCAGCCCCAGCATTTT. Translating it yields CASSLESSYSNQPQHF.